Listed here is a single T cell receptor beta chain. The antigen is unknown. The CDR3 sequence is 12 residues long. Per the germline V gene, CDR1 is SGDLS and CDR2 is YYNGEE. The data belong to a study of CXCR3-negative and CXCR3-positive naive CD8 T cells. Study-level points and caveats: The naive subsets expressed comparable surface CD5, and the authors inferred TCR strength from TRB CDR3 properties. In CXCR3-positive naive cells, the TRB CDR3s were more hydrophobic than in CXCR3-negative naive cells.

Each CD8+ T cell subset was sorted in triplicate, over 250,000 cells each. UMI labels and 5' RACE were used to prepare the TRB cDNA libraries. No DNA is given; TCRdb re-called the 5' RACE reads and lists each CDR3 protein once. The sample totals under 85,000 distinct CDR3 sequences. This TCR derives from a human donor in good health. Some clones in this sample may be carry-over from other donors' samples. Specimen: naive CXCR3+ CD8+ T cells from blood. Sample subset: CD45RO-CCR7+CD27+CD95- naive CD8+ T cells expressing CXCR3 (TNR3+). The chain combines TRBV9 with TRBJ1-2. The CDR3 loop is CASSALSPGYTF.